This T cell receptor beta chain stems from a study of T cell changes during pregnancy in multiple sclerosis. TCRdb keeps only in-frame clones here, not all; method: immunoSEQ multiplex PCR. The table has tens of thousands of clones, 88% seen once. J lost 8 bases, V lost 4 bases, and 9 bases had no gene match. Germline V lookup: CDR1 MNHEY, CDR2 SMNVEV (reference sequence). The CDR3 runs to 16 residues. The receptor comes from a female donor with multiple sclerosis, enrolled in a pregnancy study. This material consisted of CD4+ T cells from peripheral blood mononuclear cells, taken in the first trimester of pregnancy. The V and J genes are TRBV27 and TRBJ1-6, with 9 bases that match TRBD1. The CDR3 nucleotides read TGTGCCAGCAGTTCCCAGGACAGGGGTAGGGATTCACCCCTCCACTTT. This encodes CASSSQDRGRDSPLHF.